The 3 T cell receptor beta chains below come from one sample, sequenced in a study of OX40 agonist ivuxolimab in advanced cancers. Clones were sequenced by immunoSEQ multiplex PCR, and TCRdb holds only the in-frame ones, with some missing. The sample has about 94,000 clones, about 90% seen once; the top ten hold 0.81%. Material: CD4+ or CD8+ T cells sorted from blood, obtained in a trial of the OX40 agonist ivuxolimab. The source is an adult with an advanced solid tumor such as melanoma, head and neck, liver or kidney cancer.

This clone came up once. The chain combines TRBV9 with TRBJ2-1, with 9 bases identical to TRBD2. Looked up from germline, CDR1 is SGDLS and CDR2 is YYNGEE. V shed 3 bases, J shed 2 bases, and the junction held 0 bases outside the gene matches. CDR3 length: 14 residues. The CDR3 DNA reads as TGTGCCAGCAGCGCTAGCGGGGCCTACAATGAGCAGTTCTTC. Translation gives CASSASGAYNEQFF.

The chain uses TRBV11-3 and TRBJ2-2; 9 nucleotides agree with TRBD1. There are 16 residues in the CDR3. Per germline, CDR1 SGHNT and CDR2 YENEEA. Trimming took 5 bases from V and 4 from J; bases not matched to a gene: 8. The DNA for the CDR3 is TGTGCCAGCAGCCGAGCCGGGACAGGGATCACCGGGGAGCTGTTTTTT. Amino acid sequence: CASSRAGTGITGELFF.

The chain links TRBV7-6 to TRBJ1-1; 9 nucleotides line up with TRBD1. The CDR3 totals 16 residues. The trim removed 2 bases at V and 2 bases at J, leaving 6 bases unmatched. Germline V gives CDR1 SGHVS, CDR2 FNYEAQ. CDR3 region: CASSLWSGQGNTEAFF. The CDR3 region has the DNA TGTGCCAGCAGCTTATGGTCGGGACAGGGTAACACTGAAGCTTTCTTT.